Listed here are 18 T cell receptor beta chains from one sample, sequenced in a study of Graves' ophthalmopathy and Graves' hyperthyroidism. Amplification of the TCR beta CDR3 regions used RNA transcripts (as template). An opening RT-PCR round employed HTBI primers and preceded a second-round multiplex PCR. TCRdb recomputed calls from the multiplex PCR reads with MiXCR, one row per CDR3 protein. The repertoire has roughly 700,000 distinct CDR3 sequences, 35% to 50% of them found once; the top ten carry about 40%. Sequencing used peripheral blood. These receptors were taken from an adult man with Graves' ophthalmopathy.

This clonotype turned up a few times. The junction and the germline gene differ at one end; a read error may be behind it. The rearrangement links TRBV10-3 to TRBJ2-7; D is undetermined. CDR1 and CDR2 (germline): ENHRY, SYGVKD. The CDR3 has 14 amino acids. The CDR3 loop reads CASSEAMGSTEQYF. The CDR3 DNA reads TGTGCCAGCAGTGAAGCAATGGGCAGCACCGAGCAGTACTTC.

This clonotype was seen many times. The V gene is TRBV5-4, the J gene TRBJ1-6; no definite D call. With 3 bases removed from V and 2 bases from J, the gap between germline ends came to 9 bases. Germline V lookup: CDR1 SGHNT, CDR2 YYREEE (reference sequence). This CDR3 region has 15 residues. As DNA, the CDR3 is TGTGCCAGCAGCTCCCTCGGGGCCTATAATTCACCCCTCCACTTT. Its protein product is CASSSLGAYNSPLHF.

This clonotype appeared many times. The chain has TRBV2 and TRBJ1-2, with D maybe TRBD1 (6 bases). The length of the CDR3 is 17 residues. The germline V and J ends were trimmed by 0 bases and 4 bases, with 18 bases remaining between them. The V gene's germline CDR1 is SNHLY and CDR2 FYNNEI. This CDR3 is CASSEAKWQGRGYGYTF. Written as DNA, the CDR3 is TGTGCCAGCAGTGAAGCGAAATGGCAGGGGAGGGGCTATGGCTACACCTTC.

Ten or more counts support this clonotype. The chain recombines TRBV19 with TRBJ1-5; D unclear. Looked up from germline, CDR1 is LNHDA and CDR2 is SQIVND (reference sequence). This CDR3 contains 12 residues. V lost 5 bases and J 4 bases, leaving 6 bases between the germline ends. In DNA form, the CDR3 reads TGTGCCAGTAGTCCCGTAAATCAGCCCCAGCATTTT. Protein sequence: CASSPVNQPQHF.

This clonotype was detected many times. The chain has TRBV2 and TRBJ1-2; D gene ambiguous. The CDR3 contains 13 residues. V lost 6 bases and J lost 8, with 16 bases in between. Germline CDR1 is SNHLY and CDR2 is FYNNEI. DNA of the CDR3: TGTGCCAGCAGAGTCGACGGGCCGGAGGGCTACACCTTC. Translation: CASRVDGPEGYTF. The variable domain in full, with the rest retrieved from reference TRBV2 and TRBJ1-2, is EPEVTQTPSHQVTQMGQEVILRCVPISNHLYFYWYRQILGQKVEFLVSFYNNEISEKSEIFDDQFSVERPDGSNFTLKIRSTKLEDSAMYFCASRVDGPEGYTFGSGTRLTVV.

At least ten counts were recorded for this clonotype. CDR3 residues: CASSQGQATEAFF. The CDR3 DNA is TGTGCCAGCAGCCAGGGACAGGCGACTGAAGCTTTCTTT. This chain connects TRBV7-9 to TRBJ1-1; TRBD1 agrees at 8 bases. This CDR3 has 13 amino acids. V lost 5 bases, J lost 5 bases, and 4 bases stayed unmatched. CDR1 SEHNR and CDR2 FQNEAQ come from the germline V gene (reference sequence). The full variable domain, in which reference TRBV7-9 and TRBJ1-1 provide the parts outside the CDR3, is DTGVSQNPRHKITKRGQNVTFRCDPISEHNRLYWYRQTLGQGPEFLTYFQNEAQLEKSRLLSDRFSAERPKGSFSTLEIQRTEQGDSAMYLCASSQGQATEAFFGQGTRLTVV.

This clonotype was picked up a small number of times. The rearrangement uses TRBV6-5 and TRBJ2-7; D remains unclear. From germline, CDR1 is MNHEY and CDR2 SVGAGI. V was shortened by 0 bases and J by 9 bases, with 12 bases between the two germline ends. There are 13 residues in the CDR3. The CDR3 loop reads CASSYSTRAVQYF. CDR3 bases: TGTGCCAGCAGTTACTCGACAAGGGCGGTGCAGTACTTC.

This clonotype was recorded at least ten times. The chain has TRBV15 and TRBJ1-2; maybe TRBD1 (6 bases). CDR3 size: 14 residues. From germline, CDR1 is LNHNV and CDR2 YYDKDF (reference sequence). V lost 3 bases and J lost 6, with 14 bases in between. The CDR3 DNA reads TGTGCCACCAGCAGGGTTCGGGCAGGGGATGGCTACACCTTC. It translates to CATSRVRAGDGYTF.

This sequence joins TRBV10-3 and TRBJ2-7, with D maybe TRBD2 (5 bases). The length of the CDR3 is 14 residues. Germline CDR1 reads ENHRY; CDR2 reads SYGVKD. The V gene lost 10 bases and the J gene lost 0 bases, with 16 bases spanning the gap. The CDR3 DNA reads TGTGCCAGCAGCCCGGACTGGAACTCCTACGAGCAGTACTTC. Translating it yields CASSPDWNSYEQYF.

The rearrangement links TRBV25-1 to TRBJ1-6; the D is unclear. The CDR3 runs 15 residues. Germline CDR1 MGHDK, CDR2 SYGVNS. V was shortened by 1 base and J by 4 bases, with 8 bases between the two germline ends. CDR3: CASSEFGRYNSPLHF. In DNA, the CDR3 is TGTGCCAGCAGTGAATTCGGACGGTATAATTCACCCCTCCACTTT. Variable domain in full (rest from reference TRBV25-1 and TRBJ1-6): EADIYQTPRYLVIGTGKKITLECSQTMGHDKMYWYQQDPGMELHLIHYSYGVNSTEKGDLSSESTVSRIRTEHFPLTLESARPSHTSQYLCASSEFGRYNSPLHFGNGTRLTVT.

This clonotype has at least ten counts. The rearrangement links TRBV7-9 to TRBJ2-5; possibly TRBD1 for D (6 bases). CDR3 length: 16 amino acids. In germline, CDR1 is SEHNR, CDR2 FQNEAQ (reference sequence). The V and J ends lost 6 bases and 5 bases respectively, with 22 bases between them. Here the CDR3 reads CASSQRNTQGKETQYF. Written as DNA, the CDR3 is TGTGCCAGCAGTCAACGAAATACCCAGGGGAAGGAGACCCAGTACTTC.

The chain carries TRBV11-2 and TRBJ1-4; D remains ambiguous. CDR1 and CDR2 (germline): SGHAT, FQNNGV. The CDR3 consists of 13 residues. Trimming took 1 base from V and 8 from J, leaving 8 bases between them. CDR3 nucleotide sequence: TGTGCCAGCAGCTTAGTTACGGGGGAAAAACTGTTTTTT. The encoded protein is CASSLVTGEKLFF.

With respect to this clonotype: The junction departs from the called germline gene at one end, perhaps through a read error. The chain joins TRBV2 to TRBJ2-6; 9 bases are a match to TRBD1. Germline V gives CDR1 SNHLY, CDR2 FYNNEI. CDR3 size: 18 residues. In DNA, the CDR3 is TGTGTCAGCAGTTCCTACGGGACAGGGACCACTGGGGCCAACGTCCTGACTTTC. Protein product: CVSSSYGTGTTGANVLTF.

The J gene is TRBJ1-3, the V gene TRBV29-1, with D possibly being TRBD1 (6 bases). Trimming stripped 8 bases from V and 3 bases from J, with 20 bases between. Germline loops: CDR1 SQVTM, CDR2 ANQGSEA. The CDR3 covers 15 residues. CDR3 sequence (DNA): TGCAGCCTATATGGGGGGCCGAAAGATGGAAACACCATATATTTT. This translates into CSLYGGPKDGNTIYF.

The V and J genes are TRBV10-3 and TRBJ1-6; possibly TRBD1 for D (5 bases). There are 16 residues in the CDR3. The germline CDR1 and CDR2 sequences are ENHRY and SYGVKD. V lost 6 bases and J 7 bases, leaving 19 bases between the germline ends. The CDR3 region is CAISETSGTMNSPLHF. The CDR3 coding sequence is TGTGCCATCAGCGAGACTAGCGGGACTATGAATTCACCCCTCCACTTT.

This clonotype has just a few counts. This chain joins TRBV20-1 and TRBJ1-2, with D unclear. The V gene lost 0 bases and the J gene lost 2 bases, with 13 bases spanning the gap. The CDR3 consists of 15 residues. Germline CDR1 DFQATT, CDR2 SNEGSKA (reference sequence). The CDR3 reads CSARDLGRTNYGYTF. The DNA for the CDR3 is TGCAGTGCTAGAGATTTGGGCAGGACGAACTATGGCTACACCTTC.

The chain combines TRBV29-1 with TRBJ2-7; tentatively, D is TRBD1 (6 bases). This CDR3 is built from 14 residues. The V gene lost 1 base and the J gene lost 2 bases, with 12 bases spanning the gap. Germline CDR1 reads SQVTM; CDR2 reads ANQGSEA. The CDR3, as DNA: TGCAGCGTTGAAGGCCAGGGGTCCGCCTACGAGCAGTACTTC. This codes for CSVEGQGSAYEQYF.

A single count supports this clonotype. The CDR3 loop reads CSVRGGDGANVLTF. The CDR3 DNA reads as TGCAGCGTCCGAGGTGGAGATGGGGCCAACGTCCTGACTTTC. This chain links TRBV29-1 with TRBJ2-6; D ambiguous. The CDR3 loop spans 14 amino acids. Germline assignment: CDR1 SQVTM and CDR2 ANQGSEA. V lost 6 bases and J 3 bases, leaving 12 bases between the germline ends.